A selection of T cell receptor beta chains follows, all from one sample in a study of T cell responses to AZD1222 COVID-19 vaccine. Clones were sequenced by immunoSEQ multiplex PCR, and TCRdb holds only the in-frame ones, with some missing. The sample records about 90,000 clones, 80% to 90% being singletons. The sequencing here drew on peripheral blood, taken on day 0 of AZD1222 vaccination. Receptors originate from an adult in good health. Each CDR3 is given with its conserved first and last residue. D genes are given only for firm matches. The size of a clone is reported for some rows only, either as once, few or many, or as a class for expanded clones.

j_call | clone_size | d_call | v_call | cdr3_aa | cdr3_nt
TRBJ1-5 | - | - | TRBV6-5 | CASSSAGRGNQPQHF | TGTGCCAGCAGCTCCGCGGGGCGAGGCAATCAGCCCCAGCATTTT
TRBJ1-4 | - | TRBD1 | TRBV5-1 | CASSLGWGTATIINEKLFF | TGCGCCAGCAGCTTGGGGTGGGGGACAGCGACTATAATTAATGAAAAACTGTTTTTT
TRBJ2-3 | - | TRBD2 | TRBV7-9 | CASRGGRADTQYF | TGTGCCAGCAGGGGAGGGCGGGCGGATACGCAGTATTTT
TRBJ2-5 | - | TRBD1 | TRBV19 | CASSNRETGGLETQYF | TGTGCCAGTAGTAACCGGGAAACAGGGGGCCTAGAGACCCAGTACTTC
TRBJ2-7 | - | - | TRBV28 | CATVSAGSSSYEQYF | TGTGCCACAGTTTCCGCAGGGAGTAGCTCCTACGAGCAGTACTTC
TRBJ2-3 | - | TRBD2 | TRBV6-5 | CASRLAGGPDTQYF | TGTGCCAGCAGATTAGCGGGAGGGCCAGATACGCAGTATTTT
TRBJ2-5 | - | - | TRBV5-1 | CASSIEETQYF | TGCGCCAGCAGCATCGAAGAGACCCAGTACTTC
TRBJ2-5 | once | TRBD1 | TRBV5-6 | CASSSLQGLGETQYF | TGTGCCAGCAGCTCGCTACAGGGGTTAGGGGAGACCCAGTACTTC
TRBJ1-1 | - | TRBD1 | TRBV18 | CASSPQDRVSTEAFF | TGTGCCAGCTCACCACAGGACAGGGTGAGCACTGAAGCTTTCTTT
TRBJ2-5 | - | - | TRBV19 | CASSRRQETQYF | TGTGCCAGTAGCAGGAGGCAAGAGACCCAGTACTTC
TRBJ2-3 | - | TRBD2 | TRBV3-1/TRBV3-2 | CASSQPGTSGRVTQYF | TGTGCCAGCAGCCAACCTGGGACTAGCGGGAGGGTGACGCAGTATTTT
TRBJ1-2 | - | - | TRBV9 | CASSVAETGGYTF | TGTGCCAGCAGCGTAGCAGAGACTGGCGGCTACACCTTC
TRBJ2-7 | - | - | TRBV28 | CASSHMTDTYEQYF | TGTGCCAGCAGTCACATGACAGATACCTACGAGCAGTACTTC
TRBJ2-2 | - | - | TRBV11-2 | CASTPDPGELFF | TGTGCCAGCACCCCGGACCCCGGGGAGCTGTTTTTT
TRBJ2-1 | - | - | TRBV6-5 | CASSYSGQDEGEQFF | TGTGCCAGCAGTTACAGTGGGCAGGATGAAGGTGAGCAGTTCTTC
TRBJ2-3 | - | - | TRBV19 | CASSPKWGARIDTQYF | TGTGCCAGTAGCCCCAAGTGGGGGGCGCGGATAGATACGCAGTATTTT
TRBJ1-2 | - | TRBD1 | TRBV6-5 | CASKGTGGDSGYTF | TGTGCCAGCAAGGGGACAGGGGGGGATAGTGGCTACACCTTC
TRBJ1-2 | - | - | TRBV6-5 | CASRIGQGIYGYTF | TGTGCCAGCAGAATCGGGCAGGGTATCTATGGCTACACCTTC
TRBJ1-5 | - | - | TRBV30 | CAWSGQDNQPQHF | TGTGCCTGGAGTGGTCAGGACAATCAGCCCCAGCATTTT
TRBJ2-1 | - | - | TRBV3-1/TRBV3-2 | CASSQIRDKEEIF | TGTGCCAGCAGCCAAATACGGGACAAGGAAGAGATCTTC